This T cell receptor (beta chain) was recorded in a study of beta chain features in type 1 diabetes. Study results and limitations: Researchers reported that naive, central memory and Treg TCRB repertoires appeared more similar in patients than in healthy donors.

The isolated RNA, all of it, was reverse transcribed, so expressed TCRB transcripts were what got sequenced. Roughly 3.4 million reads per sample on average were obtained from naive, central memory and regulatory T cell samples. Assay used: immunoSEQ multiplex PCR; TCRdb lists only in-frame clones, some missing. This repertoire shows 300,000 to 350,000 clones, roughly 15% found once; its top ten account for over 5%. About 116 mL of blood, on average, came from one heparinised draw per donor. Naive, central memory, regulatory and stem cell-like memory cells within the CD4+ compartment were sorted using CD45RO/CCR7/CD25/CD127/CD95/CD27. This clone turned up a few times. As yet, its antigen is unknown. This TCR came from a man aged 25 to 40 in good health. The sequenced sample was central memory CD4+ T cells from blood.

CDR3 DNA: TGTGCCAGCAGCCAAGTAGGACTCCCCTACAATGAGCAGTTCTTC. This gives the protein CASSQVGLPYNEQFF. The chain carries TRBV7-9 and TRBJ2-1; TRBD2 is a possible D gene (5 bases). The CDR3 has 15 residues. CDR1 is SEHNR, CDR2 FQNEAQ, per germline (reference sequence). V was cut by 5 bases and J by 2 bases, with 13 bases left in between.